This TCR beta chain emerged from a study of blood T cell repertoires in COVID-19. Study as a whole: Collection of acute and convalescent COVID-19 samples took place in the United States, Italy and Spain. T cells, B-cell-depleted T cells, or PBMCs provided the cDNA or gDNA that served as material.

Points on this clone: Other nucleotide sequences from this sample produce the same CDR3.

Per the original data handling: Reference gene primer amplification gave nucleated cell count estimates. Clones were sequenced by immunoSEQ multiplex PCR, and TCRdb holds only the in-frame ones, with some missing. V and J calls and clone size are copied from that table; D and trimming were computed from the DNA. The data contain 150,000 to 200,000 clones, roughly 80% of them seen just once; the ten biggest clones take up roughly a fifth. This CDR3 is 15 amino acids long. The trim removed 1 base at V and 7 bases at J, leaving 5 bases unmatched. In germline, CDR1 is SGHVS, CDR2 FNYEAQ. Sequencing was done on a sample of peripheral blood. The source of this sequence is a woman of 80 years or more with acute or convalescent COVID-19. The chain has TRBV7-6 and TRBJ1-5; 9 nucleotides align to TRBD1. The CDR3 loop reads CASSLGTGEGQPQHF. The CDR3 DNA sequence: TGTGCCAGCAGCTTAGGGACAGGGGAAGGACAGCCCCAGCATTTT.